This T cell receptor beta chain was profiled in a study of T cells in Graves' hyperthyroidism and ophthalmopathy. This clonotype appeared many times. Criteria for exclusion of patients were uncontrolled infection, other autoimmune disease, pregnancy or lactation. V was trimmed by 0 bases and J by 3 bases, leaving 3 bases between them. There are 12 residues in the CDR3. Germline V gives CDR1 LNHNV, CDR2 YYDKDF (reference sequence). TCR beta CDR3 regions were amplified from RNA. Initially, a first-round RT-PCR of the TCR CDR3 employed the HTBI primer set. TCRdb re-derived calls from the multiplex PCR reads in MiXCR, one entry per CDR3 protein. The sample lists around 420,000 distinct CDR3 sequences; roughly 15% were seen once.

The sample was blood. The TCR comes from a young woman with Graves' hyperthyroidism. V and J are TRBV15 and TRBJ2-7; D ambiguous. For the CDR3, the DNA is TGTGCCACCAGCAGAGACAGCTACGAGCAGTACTTC. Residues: CATSRDSYEQYF.